Listed below are T cell receptor beta chains from one sample, sequenced in a study of blood T cell repertoires in COVID-19. Libraries were prepared by immunoSEQ multiplex PCR; TCRdb keeps only in-frame clonotypes and omits some of them. The sample carries roughly 120,000 clones, around 64% recorded once. Sequencing input: peripheral blood. The receptors derive from a human donor with acute or convalescent COVID-19. The donor label of this sample is uncertain. CDR3s include the opening cysteine and the closing phenylalanine or tryptophan. The D gene is left open where the match is weak. Where a row states a size, it is once, few, many or the class of an expanded clone; other rows omit it.

abundance: NA
v_gene: TRBV5-1
j_gene: TRBJ1-1
d_gene: NA
CDR3nt: TGCGCCAGCAGCTTGTCGGCAGGGAGGACTGAAGCTTTCTTT
CDR3aa: CASSLSAGRTEAFF

abundance: NA
v_gene: TRBV28
j_gene: TRBJ1-6
d_gene: NA
CDR3nt: TGTGCCAGCAGTTTAAGCGATTCACCCCTCCACTTT
CDR3aa: CASSLSDSPLHF

abundance: NA
v_gene: TRBV6-5
j_gene: TRBJ1-5
d_gene: NA
CDR3nt: TGTGCCAGCGCTAAGCCCGGGGGTAATCAGCCCCAGCATTTT
CDR3aa: CASAKPGGNQPQHF

abundance: NA
v_gene: TRBV7-9
j_gene: TRBJ2-1
d_gene: TRBD2
CDR3nt: TGTGCCAGCAGCTTAGTAATGGGCGGGGGGTCCTACAATGAGCAGTTCTTC
CDR3aa: CASSLVMGGGSYNEQFF

abundance: NA
v_gene: TRBV27
j_gene: TRBJ1-5
d_gene: NA
CDR3nt: TGTGCCAGCAGGGGGTTTGGGAGTGGCAATCAGCCCCAGCATTTT
CDR3aa: CASRGFGSGNQPQHF

abundance: NA
v_gene: TRBV9
j_gene: TRBJ1-1
d_gene: NA
CDR3nt: TGTGCCAGCAGCGTAGGGGGCCAGGAAGCTTTCTTT
CDR3aa: CASSVGGQEAFF

abundance: NA
v_gene: TRBV12-5
j_gene: TRBJ1-4
d_gene: NA
CDR3nt: TGTGCTAGTGGTTTGGTACTACAGGGAAGAGGCGAAAAACTGTTTTTT
CDR3aa: CASGLVLQGRGEKLFF

abundance: once
v_gene: TRBV28
j_gene: TRBJ1-2
d_gene: NA
CDR3nt: TGTGCCAGCAGTTTATTAGTTGGGGCGCCGGACGGAGGCTACACCTTC
CDR3aa: CASSLLVGAPDGGYTF

abundance: NA
v_gene: TRBV6-1
j_gene: TRBJ2-2
d_gene: TRBD2
CDR3nt: TGTGCCAGCAGTGTACTAGCGGGGGGGCCTAACGGGGAGCTGTTTTTT
CDR3aa: CASSVLAGGPNGELFF

abundance: NA
v_gene: TRBV27
j_gene: TRBJ1-4
d_gene: TRBD1
CDR3nt: TGTGCCAGCAGTGGGAGGACAGGGCCAAATGAAAAACTGTTTTTT
CDR3aa: CASSGRTGPNEKLFF

abundance: few
v_gene: TRBV24-1
j_gene: TRBJ2-3
d_gene: TRBD1
CDR3nt: TGTGCCACCTCGGGACAGGGACGGCCAGATACGCAGTATTTT
CDR3aa: CATSGQGRPDTQYF